This passage covers 19 T cell receptor beta chains from one sample sequenced in a study of shared clonotypes between healthy human individuals. Profiled with immunoSEQ multiplex PCR; TCRdb holds only in-frame clones, not every one. This table has around 370,000 clones, 90% to 98% appearing once. The sequenced sample consisted of memory CD8+ T cells sorted from blood. Regarding subset: CD45RO+ cells pooled with CCR7-negative TemRA cells. Receptors originate from a man aged 30 to 45 in good health.

The chain is built from TRBV15 and TRBJ1-1; D call uncertain. The length of the CDR3 is 13 residues. Trimming stripped 0 bases from V and 8 bases from J, with 10 bases between. CDR1 and CDR2 from the germline V gene are LNHNV and YYDKDF (reference sequence). Written as DNA, the CDR3 is TGTGCCACCAGCAGAGATGAAGGCCGGGAAGCTTTCTTT. Translated, it gives CATSRDEGREAFF.

The rearrangement uses TRBV5-1 and TRBJ2-7; TRBD1 is a possible D gene (5 bases). V lost 4 bases and J 2 bases, leaving 10 bases between the germline ends. The length of the CDR3 is 13 residues. Germline V lookup: CDR1 SGHRS, CDR2 YFSETQ. The CDR3 protein is CASSGGAPYEQYF. The CDR3 DNA follows: TGCGCCAGCAGCGGTGGGGCCCCCTACGAGCAGTACTTC.

This clone appeared a single time. This sequence joins TRBV6-5 and TRBJ2-2; no clear D. V lost 5 bases, J lost 1 base, and 5 bases lay in between. The CDR3 has 13 residues. Germline V gene data show CDR1 as MNHEY and CDR2 as SVGAGI. CDR3 sequence reads: CASSRWNTGELFF. CDR3 nucleotide sequence: TGTGCCAGCAGTCGATGGAACACCGGGGAGCTGTTTTTT.

The J gene is TRBJ2-2, the V gene TRBV25-1, with 9 bases fitting TRBD2. Germline CDR1 MGHDK, CDR2 SYGVNS. Trimming cost V 5 bases and J 4 bases; bases outside gene matches: 5. This CDR3 contains 15 residues. The CDR3 loop is CASSRGLATTGELFF. In DNA, the CDR3 is TGTGCCAGCAGTCGGGGACTAGCAACCACCGGGGAGCTGTTTTTT.

The chain has TRBV5-1 and TRBJ2-7; tentatively, D is TRBD2 (7 bases). The CDR3 sequence is 14 residues long. Trimming removed 1 base at V and 4 bases at J, with 12 bases between. CDR1 is SGHRS and CDR2 is YFSETQ in the germline V gene. CDR3 residues: CASSLTGRAYEQYF. CDR3 nucleotides: TGCGCCAGCAGCTTGACAGGGAGGGCGTACGAGCAGTACTTC.

V is TRBV27 and J is TRBJ2-7, with 10 bases that match TRBD1. V shed 6 bases, J shed 7 bases, and the junction held 15 bases outside the gene matches. Germline lookup yields CDR1 MNHEY and CDR2 SMNVEV (reference sequence). The CDR3 totals 16 residues. The CDR3, as DNA: TGTGCCAGCAGCCGCTTGACAGGGGGCTTGAAAGGGGAGCAGTACTTC. It encodes CASSRLTGGLKGEQYF.

This chain connects TRBV30 to TRBJ2-7, with no clear D. CDR1 and CDR2 from the germline V gene are GTSNPN and SVGIG (reference sequence). Trimming removed 2 bases at V and 2 bases at J, with 10 bases between. CDR3 length equals 13 residues. The CDR3 is CAWSKGQTYEQYF. The CDR3 bases are TGTGCCTGGAGTAAGGGCCAGACCTACGAGCAGTACTTC.

V usage is TRBV5-4 and J usage is TRBJ1-2; D ambiguous. Trimming shortened V by 4 bases and J by 6 bases, and 16 bases separated the two germline ends. The CDR3 totals 14 residues. CDR1 is SGHNT and CDR2 is YYREEE in the germline V gene (reference sequence). CDR3 sequence: CASSPIQSTNGYTF. The CDR3 region has the DNA TGTGCCAGCAGCCCTATACAGTCGACCAATGGCTACACCTTC.

The V call is TRBV5-1, the J call TRBJ2-3; 11 bases fit TRBD2. Germline V gene lookup returns CDR1 SGHRS and CDR2 YFSETQ. Trimming at V came to 1 base and at J to 0 bases, leaving 4 bases not matched to a gene. This CDR3 comprises 17 residues. CDR3 nucleotide sequence: TGCGCCAGCAGCTTGTTTGGGACTAGCGGCAGCACAGATACGCAGTATTTT. It specifies CASSLFGTSGSTDTQYF.

In DNA form, the CDR3 reads TGTGCCAGCAGCGCCGATACGCAGTATTTT. Protein sequence: CASSADTQYF. The gene calls are TRBV6-1 and TRBJ2-3; no firm D call. Trimming removed 6 bases from V and 6 bases from J, with 4 bases in between. This CDR3 is built from 10 residues. CDR1 MNHNS and CDR2 SASEGT come from the germline V gene.

On this clone itself: Additional DNA sequences in this sample encode the identical CDR3. The DNA for the CDR3 is TGTGCCAGCAGTCTCGGGACAGGGTCGTACGAGCAGTACTTC. As protein: CASSLGTGSYEQYF. The J gene is TRBJ2-7, the V gene TRBV27, with 9 nucleotides matching TRBD1. Losses at the gene ends were 5 bases for V and 4 bases for J; bases not matched to a gene: 6. The CDR3 runs 14 residues. Per germline, CDR1 MNHEY and CDR2 SMNVEV (reference sequence).

J is TRBJ1-2 and V is TRBV9; possibly TRBD1 for D (6 bases). V was shortened by 0 bases and J by 8 bases, with 14 bases between the two germline ends. The germline gives CDR1 SGDLS, CDR2 YYNGEE. The CDR3 spans 14 residues. The CDR3 region is CASSVEGGPGGYTF. CDR3 in DNA: TGTGCCAGCAGCGTAGAGGGGGGCCCGGGAGGCTACACCTTC.

The chain uses TRBV15 and TRBJ2-3; the D gene is possibly TRBD2 (6 bases). V lost 0 bases to trimming and J lost 0 bases, with 10 bases between them. This CDR3 contains 16 residues. CDR1 is LNHNV and CDR2 is YYDKDF in the germline V gene (reference sequence). CDR3 sequence reads: CATSRDRTISTDTQYF. DNA of the CDR3: TGTGCCACCAGCAGAGACCGGACTATAAGCACAGATACGCAGTATTTT.

The genes are TRBV7-9 and TRBJ2-1; unclear D gene. Germline V lookup: CDR1 SEHNR, CDR2 FQNEAQ (reference sequence). Trimming left V 2 bases short and J 9 bases short, with 11 bases between. The CDR3 is 13 amino acids. The CDR3 loop reads CASSLQLPTEQFF. CDR3 DNA: TGTGCCAGCAGCTTACAACTGCCGACTGAGCAGTTCTTC.

The table lists this clone with many counts. V and J are TRBV28 and TRBJ2-7; no reliable D call. With 3 bases removed from V and 0 bases from J, the gap between germline ends came to 3 bases. The CDR3 is made up of 12 amino acids. The germline V gene has CDR1 MDHEN and CDR2 SYDVKM. The DNA of the CDR3 is TGTGCCAGCAGTTTCGTCTCCTACGAGCAGTACTTC. It yields the protein CASSFVSYEQYF.

The V call is TRBV19, the J call TRBJ1-5, with 8 bases aligning to TRBD1. The length of the CDR3 is 15 residues. V trimming: 8 bases; J trimming: 1 base; junction bases outside the gene matches: 7. Germline assignment: CDR1 LNHDA and CDR2 SQIVND (reference sequence). The CDR3, as DNA: TGTGCCAGTTCCAAACAGGGGGAGAGCAATCAGCCCCAGCATTTT. This codes for CASSKQGESNQPQHF.

V usage is TRBV30 and J usage is TRBJ2-1, with 7 bases lining up with TRBD1. From germline, CDR1 is GTSNPN and CDR2 SVGIG (reference sequence). This CDR3 contains 16 residues. V was pared by 1 base and J by 2 bases, with 8 bases of the junction left unmatched. The chain's CDR3 is CAWSGITGETYNEQFF. DNA for the CDR3: TGTGCCTGGAGTGGGATTACAGGGGAAACCTACAATGAGCAGTTCTTC.

This clone is a singleton in its sample. The chain is built from TRBV15 and TRBJ2-2; 7 positions agree with TRBD2. Germline CDR1 is LNHNV and CDR2 is YYDKDF (reference sequence). The CDR3 is 15 residues long. The ends lost 7 bases at V and 0 bases at J; junction bases unmatched: 5. The CDR3 region is CATNRAGANTGELFF. Written as DNA, the CDR3 is TGTGCCACCAATAGGGCGGGGGCGAACACCGGGGAGCTGTTTTTT. The complete variable domain, with remaining parts taken from reference TRBV15 and TRBJ2-2, reads DAMVIQNPRYQVTQFGKPVTLSCSQTLNHNVMYWYQQKSSQAPKLLFHYYDKDFNNEADTPDNFQSRRPNTSFCFLDIRSPGLGDTAMYLCATNRAGANTGELFFGEGSRLTVL.

The chain uses TRBV4-2 and TRBJ1-1; perhaps TRBD1 as D (6 bases). Germline CDR1 reads LGHNA; CDR2 reads YNFKEQ. Trimming removed 2 bases at V and 3 bases at J, with 16 bases between. The CDR3 runs 16 residues. CDR3 sequence reads: CASSQPRGGSDTEAFF. Here the CDR3 DNA reads TGTGCCAGCAGCCAACCCCGCGGGGGCTCGGACACTGAAGCTTTCTTT.